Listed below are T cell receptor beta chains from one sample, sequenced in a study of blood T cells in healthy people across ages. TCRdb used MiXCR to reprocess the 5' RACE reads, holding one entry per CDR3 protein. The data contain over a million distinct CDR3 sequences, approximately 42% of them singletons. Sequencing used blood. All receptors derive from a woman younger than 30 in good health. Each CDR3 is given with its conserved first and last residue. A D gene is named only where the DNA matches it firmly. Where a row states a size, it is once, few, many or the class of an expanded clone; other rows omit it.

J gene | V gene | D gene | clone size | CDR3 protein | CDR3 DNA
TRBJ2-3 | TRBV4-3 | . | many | CASSQELPLPDRDYQGLDTQYF | TGCGCCAGCAGCCAAGAATTACCCCTTCCGGACAGGGACTACCAGGGTTTGGATACGCAGTATTTT
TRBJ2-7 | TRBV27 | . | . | CASTLGGTGLLYEQYF | TGTGCCAGCACCTTAGGTGGTACAGGGTTACTTTACGAGCAGTACTTC
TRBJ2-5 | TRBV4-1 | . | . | CASSQVAGTETQYF | TGCGCCAGCAGCCAAGTGGCCGGAACGGAGACCCAGTACTTC
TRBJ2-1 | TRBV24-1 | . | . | CATSDSDPLPNNEQFF | TGTGCCACCAGTGACTCGGACCCCCTCCCAAACAATGAGCAGTTCTTC
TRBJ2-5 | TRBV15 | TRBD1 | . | CATSSMRGRQETQYF | TGTGCCACCAGCAGCATGAGGGGGCGGCAGGAGACCCAGTACTTC
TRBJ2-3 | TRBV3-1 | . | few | CASSLGDFRTDTQYF | TGTGCCAGCAGCCTAGGGGACTTCCGCACAGATACGCAGTATTTT
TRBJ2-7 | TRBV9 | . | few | CASSARPGRGPYNEQYF | TGTGCCAGCAGCGCCCGCCCCGGGCGGGGCCCCTACAATGAGCAGTACTTC
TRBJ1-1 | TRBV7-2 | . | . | CASSHPAQPEAFF | TGTGCCAGCAGCCACCCGGCACAGCCTGAAGCTTTCTTT
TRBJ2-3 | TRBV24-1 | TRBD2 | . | CATSEGLAGQRDTQYF | TGTGCCACCAGCGAGGGACTAGCGGGGCAAAGGGATACGCAGTATTTT
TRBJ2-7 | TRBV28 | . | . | CASSLKGVTSYEQYF | TGTGCCAGCAGTTTGAAGGGGGTCACTTCCTACGAGCAGTACTTC
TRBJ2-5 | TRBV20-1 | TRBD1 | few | CSADRTGLETQYF | TGCAGTGCTGATCGGACAGGGCTAGAGACCCAGTACTTC
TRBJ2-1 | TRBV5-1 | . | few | CASSLASTFNEQFF | TGCGCCAGCAGCTTGGCCTCCACTTTTAATGAGCAGTTCTTC
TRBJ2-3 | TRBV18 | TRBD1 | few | CASSPERGLTDTQYF | TGTGCCAGCTCACCTGAAAGGGGGCTCACAGATACGCAGTATTTT
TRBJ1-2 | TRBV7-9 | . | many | CASSRTNYGYTF | TGTGCCAGCAGCAGGACTAACTATGGCTACACCTTC
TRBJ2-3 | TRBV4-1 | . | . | CASGLSRDSGVTDTQYF | TGCGCCAGCGGCCTGTCCAGGGACAGCGGGGTTACGGATACGCAGTATTTT
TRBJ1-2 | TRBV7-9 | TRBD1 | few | CASSPRDRANYGYTF | TGTGCCAGCAGTCCTCGGGACAGGGCAAACTATGGCTACACCTTC
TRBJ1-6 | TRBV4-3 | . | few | CASSQDGQVGDSPLHF | TGCGCCAGCAGCCAAGATGGCCAGGTGGGGGATTCACCCCTCCACTTT
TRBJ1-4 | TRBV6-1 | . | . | CASSDPGGRSEKLFF | TGTGCCAGCAGTGATCCGGGGGGGCGAAGTGAAAAACTGTTTTTT
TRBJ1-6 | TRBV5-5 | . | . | CASSLIRADNSPLHF | TGTGCCAGCAGCTTAATACGGGCCGATAATTCACCCCTCCACTTT
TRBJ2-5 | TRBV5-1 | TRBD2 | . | CASSLGLAGVAETQYF | TGCGCCAGCAGCTTGGGGTTAGCGGGAGTTGCAGAGACCCAGTACTTC
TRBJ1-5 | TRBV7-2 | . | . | CASSFGPRGNQPQHF | TGTGCCAGCAGCTTCGGCCCGAGAGGCAATCAGCCCCAGCATTTT
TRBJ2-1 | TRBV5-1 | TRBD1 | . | CASRRQGSTLGEQFF | TGCGCCAGCAGACGACAGGGGAGTACTCTCGGTGAGCAGTTCTTC
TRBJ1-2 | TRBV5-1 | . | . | CASSLAGTSAYGYTF | TGCGCCAGCAGCTTGGCCGGGACCTCGGCCTATGGCTACACCTTC